What follows is one T cell receptor beta chain and its context. Its antigen is currently unknown. This record belongs to a study of T cell responses to AZD1222 COVID-19 vaccine. Whole-study results and caveats: Variant regions that are unmutated are reportedly the target of nearly half of spike-specific TCRs. Females outnumbered males among donors, who were mostly white British; clonal diversity was possibly underestimated. Repertoire sampling happened only post peak T cell response.

With 7 bases clipped from V and 9 bases from J, the junction kept 11 bases outside the gene matches. CDR3 size: 15 residues. The table came from immunoSEQ multiplex PCR; TCRdb's copy has only in-frame clones and leaves some out. The data show 99,000 or so clones, about nine tenths seen once. Specimen: peripheral blood, collected 28 days after the second dose of the MenACWY control vaccine. The gene calls are TRBV23-1 and TRBJ1-6, with TRBD1 matching over 8 bases. TRBV23-1 is noted as an ORF with a role that remains uncertain. This sequence was found in an adult who received the MenACWY meningococcal vaccine as a control. The CDR3 bases are TGCGCCAGCAAACAAATAGGTACAGGGGGTTCACCCCTCCACTTT. Its protein is CASKQIGTGGSPLHF.